The 2 T cell receptor beta chains reported below all come from one sample, sequenced in a study of T-cell memory formation after mild COVID-19. TCRdb re-called the 5' RACE reads with MiXCR, one entry per CDR3 protein. The data contain under 450,000 distinct CDR3 sequences, approximately 14% of them singletons. Sequenced sample: PBMCs or a T cell subset sorted from them (not recorded which). Receptor source: a man aged 18 to 29 who had mild COVID-19 (a few samples of this study predate the infection). Cell type and time point are not known.

The V and J genes are TRBV29-1 and TRBJ2-3; 12 bases agree with TRBD2. V trimming: 1 base; J trimming: 6 bases; junction bases outside the gene matches: 5. This CDR3 region has 15 residues. Germline CDR1 is SQVTM and CDR2 is ANQGSEA. The CDR3 nucleotides read TGCAGCGTTGAAGGTCTAGCGGGGGGGATGGATACGCAGTATTTT. Encoded protein: CSVEGLAGGMDTQYF.

The chain employs TRBV4-1 and TRBJ2-1; D perhaps matches TRBD2 (6 bases). Germline CDR1 MGHRA, CDR2 YSYEKL. Trimming stripped 1 base from V and 12 bases from J, with 10 bases between. The CDR3 extends over 12 amino acids. The CDR3 nucleotides are TGCGCCAGCAGCCAAGCGGGGGTTTGGCAGTTCTTC. It codes for CASSQAGVWQFF.